Listed here are 24 T cell receptor beta chains from one sample, sequenced in a study of post-analysis software for immune sequencing data. Study-wide results and caveats: Five or six TRBV segments, including TRBV5-6, TRBV5-1 and TRBV20-1, were more frequent in patients than controls.

Antigens of these TCRs are unknown. Libraries were made from TCR beta cDNA, and they carried unique molecular identifiers. Each CDR3 protein gets one entry after TCRdb re-called the PCR reads with MiXCR. Of about 570,000 distinct CDR3 sequences listed, around 31% were seen once; the top ten hold approximately 5.4%. Sequenced input: blood. Source of these receptors: a girl younger than 18 with multiple sclerosis.

This clonotype came up a few times. This rearrangement joins TRBV20-1 to TRBJ2-5; D might be TRBD2 (5 bases). The CDR3 length is 13 residues. V shed 3 bases and J shed 3 bases, with 11 bases lying between them. Germline V gene sequence: CDR1 DFQATT, CDR2 SNEGSKA (reference sequence). CDR3: CSASVPGEETQYF. The CDR3 nucleotides read TGCAGTGCTAGTGTTCCCGGGGAAGAGACCCAGTACTTC.

This clonotype was observed once. With a much larger clone just one base away, this may be a read error. The rearrangement links TRBV15 to TRBJ2-5; 8 bases match TRBD2. This CDR3 is built from 14 residues. Per germline, CDR1 LNHNV and CDR2 YYDKDF (reference sequence). With V trimmed by 5 bases and J by 11 bases, 13 bases remained unmatched. The DNA for the CDR3 is TGTGCCACCAGCTATCCCGGGGGGGCCCTCGGGCAGTACTTC. Translated, it gives CATSYPGGALGQYF.

The rearrangement joins TRBV5-1 to TRBJ2-3, with 9 bases matching TRBD1. CDR1 and CDR2 from the germline V gene are SGHRS and YFSETQ. CDR3 length: 16 residues. V gave up 2 bases and J gave up 0 bases; unmatched junction bases: 4. The chain's CDR3 is CASSFTGGTSTDTQYF. The CDR3 DNA reads as TGCGCCAGCAGCTTCACAGGGGGCACTAGCACAGATACGCAGTATTTT.

The chain combines TRBV27 with TRBJ2-4; D unresolved. The J call may not be correct, given that the DNA end is closer to TRBJ2-5. Germline CDR1 and CDR2: MNHEY and SMNVEV (reference sequence). The CDR3 runs 13 residues. The CDR3 sequence: CASSLDGWETQYF. DNA of the CDR3: TGTGCCAGCAGTTTAGACGGTTGGGAGACCCAGTACTTC.

The genes are TRBV5-1 and TRBJ1-2; TRBD1 matches 7 bases. From germline, CDR1 is SGHRS and CDR2 YFSETQ. Trimming took 4 bases from V and 7 from J; bases not matched to a gene: 7. The CDR3 runs to 13 residues. CDR3 coding DNA: TGCGCCAGCAGCCTCCAGACAGGGAGTGGCTACACCTTC. Its translation: CASSLQTGSGYTF. The complete variable domain, with remaining parts taken from reference TRBV5-1 and TRBJ1-2, reads KAGVTQTPRYLIKTRGQQVTLSCSPISGHRSVSWYQQTPGQGLQFLFEYFSETQRNKGNFPGRFSGRQFSNSRSEMNVSTLELGDSALYLCASSLQTGSGYTFGSGTRLTVV.

There are a few counts of this clonotype. The J gene is TRBJ2-7, the V gene TRBV20-1, with 9 bases identical to TRBD1. The V gene's germline CDR1 is DFQATT and CDR2 SNEGSKA (reference sequence). This CDR3 spans 15 amino acids. V shed 1 base and J 5 bases; nucleotides not matched to a gene: 9. For the CDR3, the DNA is TGCAGTGCTAGAGGTCCGGGACAGGGCCCCCACGAGCAGTACTTC. Encoded protein: CSARGPGQGPHEQYF.

This clonotype was picked up a small number of times. This sequence joins TRBV12-3 or TRBV12-4 and TRBJ1-5; D unclear. The CDR3 has 13 residues. Between the trimmed V and J ends, which lost 10 bases and 5 bases, there was a span of 15 bases. This CDR3 is CATSSTSDQPQHF. The CDR3 region has the DNA TGTGCCACTTCGTCGACTTCCGATCAGCCCCAGCATTTT.

The table lists this clonotype with a few counts. The genes are TRBV12-3 or TRBV12-4 and TRBJ2-1, with 9 bases that match TRBD1. After removal of 3 bases from V and 13 bases from J, the junction contained 7 bases not matched to a gene. The CDR3 has 13 amino acids. The CDR3 sequence: CASSFRDRVHQFF. The CDR3 region has the DNA TGTGCCAGCAGTTTCCGGGACAGGGTTCATCAGTTCTTC.

Ten or more counts support this clonotype. The chain employs TRBV29-1 and TRBJ2-3; D is tentatively TRBD1 or TRBD2 (5 bases each). V was trimmed by 4 bases and J by 1 base, leaving 12 bases between them. Germline CDR1 is SQVTM and CDR2 is ANQGSEA. The CDR3 sequence is 14 residues long. The CDR3 coding sequence is TGCAGCGTTGGAAGGGACCGAGGCACAGATACGCAGTATTTT. Its protein is CSVGRDRGTDTQYF.

The chain recombines TRBV11-2 with TRBJ2-2; 11 bases agree with TRBD1. CDR3 size: 17 residues. V gave up 6 bases and J gave up 5 bases; unmatched junction bases: 11. Germline loops: CDR1 SGHAT, CDR2 FQNNGV. CDR3 nucleotides: TGTGCCAGCAGACCGGACAGGGGGCCCGCGTGGACCGGGGAGCTGTTTTTT. It is translated as CASRPDRGPAWTGELFF.

The chain recombines TRBV6-6 with TRBJ1-5; TRBD1 matches at 7 bases. The germline V gene has CDR1 MNHNY and CDR2 SVGAGI (reference sequence). The CDR3 has 16 amino acids. V shed 0 bases and J 4 bases; nucleotides not matched to a gene: 6. For the CDR3, the DNA is TGTGCCAGCAGTTACTCGGGTGGCAGGGGGAATCAGCCCCAGCATTTT. This sequence encodes CASSYSGGRGNQPQHF.

This clonotype was seen at least ten times. The chain carries TRBV20-1 and TRBJ1-2, with a possible D match to TRBD1 (5 bases). The ends were cut back, 6 bases at V and 2 bases at J, with 16 bases in the middle. Germline V gives CDR1 DFQATT, CDR2 SNEGSKA (reference sequence). The CDR3 extends over 14 amino acids. Here the CDR3 DNA reads TGCAGTGCGCACCGGGACTTTACGAACTATGGCTACACCTTC. This codes for CSAHRDFTNYGYTF.

This chain connects TRBV27 to TRBJ2-1, with D possibly called TRBD1 or TRBD2 (5 bases each). Per the germline V gene, CDR1 is MNHEY and CDR2 is SMNVEV (reference sequence). V lost 2 bases, J lost 2 bases, and 13 bases lay in between. The CDR3 contains 16 residues. The CDR3 reads CASSLDRDGPYNEQFF. In nucleotides, the CDR3 is TGTGCCAGCAGTTTAGACCGGGACGGTCCCTACAATGAGCAGTTCTTC.

This clonotype was detected a few times. The CDR3 DNA is TGTGCCAGCAGCCAAGCCTCCGGGACAGGGGATGAGAACATTCAGTACTTC. Translating gives CASSQASGTGDENIQYF. This chain uses TRBV14 with TRBJ2-4, with 10 nucleotides matching TRBD1. Germline-derived CDR1 and CDR2 are SGHDN and FVKESK. The junction had 10 bases not matched to a gene; V was cut back by 1 base and J by 7 bases. This CDR3 is built from 17 residues.

The chain links TRBV21-1 to TRBJ2-1; the tabulated D call, TRBD1, remains unverified against the DNA. TRBV21-1 is a listed pseudogene. The CDR3 covers 14 residues. The CDR3 reads CASSQPGTDNEQFF. In DNA form, the CDR3 reads TGTGCCAGCAGCCAACCCGGGACAGACAATGAGCAGTTCTTC.

This clonotype came up a few times. This chain links TRBV20-1 with TRBJ2-3; D uncertain. The CDR3 runs 14 residues. The germline V gene has CDR1 DFQATT and CDR2 SNEGSKA (reference sequence). The V and J ends lost 0 bases and 3 bases respectively, with 10 bases between them. CDR3 loop: CSARDPPTTDTQYF. The CDR3 region has the DNA TGCAGTGCTAGAGATCCCCCGACGACAGATACGCAGTATTTT.

This clonotype occurred many times. CDR3 coding DNA: TGTGCCAGCAGCTGGCGGGGGGTAGGCTACGAGCAGTACTTC. It encodes CASSWRGVGYEQYF. The chain links TRBV7-8 to TRBJ2-7; 8 nucleotides agree with TRBD2. This CDR3 contains 14 residues. Germline assignment: CDR1 SGHVS and CDR2 FQNEAQ. V lost 4 bases, J lost 3 bases, and 5 bases stayed unmatched. Looking up the rest from reference TRBV7-8 and TRBJ2-7 gives the full variable domain: GAGVSQSPRYKVAKRGQDVALRCDPISGHVSLFWYQQALGQGPEFLTYFQNEAQLDKSGLPSDRFFAERPEGSVSTLKIQRTQQEDSAVYLCASSWRGVGYEQYFGPGTRLTVT.

This clonotype was counted many times. CDR3: CASSEQGARGYTF. The CDR3 DNA follows: TGTGCCAGCAGTGAACAGGGGGCGCGAGGCTACACCTTC. The chain links TRBV6-1 to TRBJ1-2, with TRBD1 identical over 8 bases. Germline values: CDR1 MNHNS, CDR2 SASEGT. Unmatched junction bases numbered 4, after V lost 2 bases and J lost 8 bases. This CDR3 is 13 amino acids long.

The chain employs TRBV10-3 and TRBJ2-7; no clear D gene. Germline V lookup: CDR1 ENHRY, CDR2 SYGVKD. With 2 bases removed from V and 2 bases from J, the gap between germline ends came to 13 bases. The CDR3 covers 15 residues. CDR3 DNA: TGTGCCATCAGTGAGGAGGAAGGATTGGCCTACGAGCAGTACTTC. Protein product: CAISEEEGLAYEQYF.

This clonotype was counted a single time. The chain combines TRBV20-1 with TRBJ2-2; 9 positions agree with TRBD1. This CDR3 has 12 amino acids. Germline CDR1 is DFQATT and CDR2 is SNEGSKA (reference sequence). Trimming took 7 bases from V and 5 from J; bases not matched to a gene: 2. Written as DNA, the CDR3 is TGCAGTGTGGGGACAGGGACCGGGGAGCTGTTTTTT. Amino acid sequence: CSVGTGTGELFF.

The chain couples TRBV7-3 to TRBJ1-6, with TRBD1 identical over 7 bases. V dropped 5 bases and J dropped 10; count of bases not matched to a gene: 8. This CDR3 has 14 amino acids. Looked up from germline, CDR1 is SGHTA and CDR2 is FQGTGA. CDR3: CASSRQGPQSPLHF. CDR3 coding DNA: TGTGCCAGCAGCCGACAGGGCCCGCAGTCACCCCTCCACTTT.

The table lists this clonotype with a few counts. This sequence joins TRBV6-5 and TRBJ2-5; 9 bases map to TRBD1. Germline assignment: CDR1 MNHEY and CDR2 SVGAGI. The V segment lost 2 bases and the J segment 1 base; nucleotides outside the gene matches: 5. The CDR3 consists of 16 residues. The CDR3, as DNA: TGTGCCAGCAGTTACCCCACGGACAGGGGCCAAGAGACCCAGTACTTC. This sequence encodes CASSYPTDRGQETQYF.

A note on this clonotype: Given a much more abundant clone one base away, this may be a read error. This sequence joins TRBV29-1 and TRBJ2-5; either TRBD1 or TRBD2 may fit D (5 bases each). The CDR3 runs 14 residues. Germline V gene data show CDR1 as SQVTM and CDR2 as ANQGSEA. CDR3 sequence reads: CSAARGGRGEIQYF. CDR3 DNA sequence: TGCAGCGCAGCCCGTGGGGGACGAGGTGAGATCCAGTACTTC.

The V call is TRBV12-3 or TRBV12-4, the J call TRBJ2-7; D possibly uses TRBD1 or TRBD2 (5 bases each). Deletions cut 6 bases from V and 2 bases from J, with 11 bases between. This CDR3 has 13 residues. The CDR3 region has the DNA TGTGCCAGCAGCGTGGGGGTGGCCTACGAGCAGTACTTC. Amino acids: CASSVGVAYEQYF.